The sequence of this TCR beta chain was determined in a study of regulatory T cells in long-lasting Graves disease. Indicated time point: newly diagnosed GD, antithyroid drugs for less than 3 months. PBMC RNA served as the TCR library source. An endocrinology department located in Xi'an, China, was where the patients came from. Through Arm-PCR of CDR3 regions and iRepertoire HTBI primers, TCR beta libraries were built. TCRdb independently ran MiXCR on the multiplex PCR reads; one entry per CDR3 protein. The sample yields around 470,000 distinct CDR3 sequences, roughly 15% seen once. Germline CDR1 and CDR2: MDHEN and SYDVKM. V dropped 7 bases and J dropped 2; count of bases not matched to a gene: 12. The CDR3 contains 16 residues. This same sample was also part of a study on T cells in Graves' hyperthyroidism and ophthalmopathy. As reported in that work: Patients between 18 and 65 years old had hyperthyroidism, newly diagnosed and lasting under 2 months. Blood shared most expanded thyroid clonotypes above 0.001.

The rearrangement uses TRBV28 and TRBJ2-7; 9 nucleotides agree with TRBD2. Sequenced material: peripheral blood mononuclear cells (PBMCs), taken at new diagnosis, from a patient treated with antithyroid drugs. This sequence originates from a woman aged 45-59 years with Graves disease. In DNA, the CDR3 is TGTGCCAGCATCACACCCCCGGCTAGCGGGGCCTACGAGCAGTACTTC. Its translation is CASITPPASGAYEQYF.